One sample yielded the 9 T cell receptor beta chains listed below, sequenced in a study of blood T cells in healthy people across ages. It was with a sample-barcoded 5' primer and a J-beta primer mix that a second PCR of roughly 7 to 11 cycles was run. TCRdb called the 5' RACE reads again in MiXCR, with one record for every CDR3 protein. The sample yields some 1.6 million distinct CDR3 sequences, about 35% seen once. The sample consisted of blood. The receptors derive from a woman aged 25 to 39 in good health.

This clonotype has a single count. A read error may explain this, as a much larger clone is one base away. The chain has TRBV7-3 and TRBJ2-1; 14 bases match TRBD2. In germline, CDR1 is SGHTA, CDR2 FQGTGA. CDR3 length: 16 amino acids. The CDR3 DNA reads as TGTGCCAACAGCGCTGGTTCGGGACTAGCGGGAGATGAGCAGTTCTTC. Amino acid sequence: CANSAGSGLAGDEQFF.

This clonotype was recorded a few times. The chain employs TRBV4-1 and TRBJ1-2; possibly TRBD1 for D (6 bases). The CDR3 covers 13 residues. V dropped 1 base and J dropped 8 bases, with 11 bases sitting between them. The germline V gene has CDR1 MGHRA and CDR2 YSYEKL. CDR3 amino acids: CASSQGGPRGYTF. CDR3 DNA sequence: TGCGCCAGCAGCCAAGGGGGGCCGAGGGGCTACACCTTC.

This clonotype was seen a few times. The CDR3 DNA follows: TGTGCCAGCTCACCACCGGCCCCCGGGTTCTACTATGGCTACACCTTC. As protein: CASSPPAPGFYYGYTF. This sequence joins TRBV18 and TRBJ1-2; D ambiguous. The V gene's germline CDR1 is KGHSH and CDR2 LQKENI. The CDR3 has 16 residues. V gave up 0 bases and J gave up 3 bases, with 14 bases separating them.

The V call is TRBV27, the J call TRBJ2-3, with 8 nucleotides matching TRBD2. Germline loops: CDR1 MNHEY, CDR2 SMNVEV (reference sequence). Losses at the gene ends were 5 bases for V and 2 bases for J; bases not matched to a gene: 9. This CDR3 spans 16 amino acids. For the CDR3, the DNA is TGTGCCAGCAGTCAGATACTAGCGGTTAACACAGATACGCAGTATTTT. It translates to CASSQILAVNTDTQYF.

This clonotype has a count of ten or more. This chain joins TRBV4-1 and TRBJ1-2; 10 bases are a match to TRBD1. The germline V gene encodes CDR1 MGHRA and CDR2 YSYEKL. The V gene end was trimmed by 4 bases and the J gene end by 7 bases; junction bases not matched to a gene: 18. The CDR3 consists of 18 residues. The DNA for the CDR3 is TGCGCCAGCAGCCCCGGTGGGGGACAGGGGTTGTCGGTTGGTGGCTACACCTTC. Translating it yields CASSPGGGQGLSVGGYTF.

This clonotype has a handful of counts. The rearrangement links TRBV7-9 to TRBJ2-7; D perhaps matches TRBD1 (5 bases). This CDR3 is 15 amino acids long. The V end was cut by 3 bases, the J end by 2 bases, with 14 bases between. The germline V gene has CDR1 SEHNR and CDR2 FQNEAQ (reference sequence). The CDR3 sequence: CASSFPTAGPYEQYF. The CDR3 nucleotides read TGTGCCAGCAGCTTTCCGACAGCCGGGCCCTACGAGCAGTACTTC.

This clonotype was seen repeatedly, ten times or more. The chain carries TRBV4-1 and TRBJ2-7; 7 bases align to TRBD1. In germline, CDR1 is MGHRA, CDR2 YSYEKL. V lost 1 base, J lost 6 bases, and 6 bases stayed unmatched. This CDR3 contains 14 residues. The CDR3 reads CASSQVGDRGEQYF. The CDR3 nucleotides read TGCGCCAGCAGCCAAGTCGGGGACAGAGGCGAGCAGTACTTC.

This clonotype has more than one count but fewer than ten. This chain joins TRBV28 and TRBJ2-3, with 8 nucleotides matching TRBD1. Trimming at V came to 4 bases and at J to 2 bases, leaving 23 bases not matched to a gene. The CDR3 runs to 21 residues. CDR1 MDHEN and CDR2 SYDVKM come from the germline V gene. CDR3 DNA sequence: TGTGCCAGCAGTTCCCTCGCAGGGGGCTATCGTGACGCAGAATACACAGATACGCAGTATTTT. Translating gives CASSSLAGGYRDAEYTDTQYF.

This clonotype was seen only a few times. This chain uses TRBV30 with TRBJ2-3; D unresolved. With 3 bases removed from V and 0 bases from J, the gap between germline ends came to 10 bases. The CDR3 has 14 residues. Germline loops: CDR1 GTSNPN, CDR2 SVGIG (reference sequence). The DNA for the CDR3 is TGTGCCTGGAGCCTGGGATCTAGCACAGATACGCAGTATTTT. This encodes CAWSLGSSTDTQYF.